Shown below are 3 T cell receptor beta chains from a single sample sequenced in a study of cytomegalovirus exposure and HLA in healthy donors. The PCR contained 60 Vbeta and 13 Jbeta primers. Clones were read by immunoSEQ multiplex PCR, and TCRdb kept only the in-frame ones, dropping some. The sample comprises 150,000 or so clones, approximately 80% of which are singletons, and 4.5% to 7% rests with the top ten. Sample: PBMCs. The receptors were gathered from a woman aged 40-49 years in good health and CMV-seropositive.

The chain has TRBV2 and TRBJ2-1; D is perhaps TRBD1 (5 bases). Germline CDR1 and CDR2: SNHLY and FYNNEI. The CDR3 consists of 13 residues. The ends were cut back, 8 bases at V and 6 bases at J, with 14 bases in the middle. CDR3 nucleotide sequence: TGTGCCAGCGGACGGACAAACCTCAATGAGCAGTTCTTC. Its translation is CASGRTNLNEQFF.

The chain couples TRBV27 to TRBJ2-5; 7 bases fit TRBD1. After removal of 5 bases from V and 7 bases from J, the junction contained 7 bases not matched to a gene. Germline V gene lookup returns CDR1 MNHEY and CDR2 SMNVEV (reference sequence). The CDR3 consists of 13 residues. For the CDR3, the DNA is TGTGCCAGCAGTCGAACAGGGGCAGGGACCCAGTACTTC. Protein sequence: CASSRTGAGTQYF.

The V and J genes are TRBV18 and TRBJ2-1; TRBD2 matches at 7 bases. The CDR3 is made up of 16 amino acids. After removal of 3 bases from V and 2 bases from J, the junction contained 7 bases not matched to a gene. Germline V gene sequence: CDR1 KGHSH, CDR2 LQKENI. The CDR3 DNA is TGTGCCAGCTCACCTGGCGGGGGAAGCCCCTACAATGAGCAGTTCTTC. Translated, it gives CASSPGGGSPYNEQFF. Full variable domain (missing parts from reference TRBV18 and TRBJ2-1): NAGVMQNPRHLVRRRGQEARLRCSPMKGHSHVYWYRQLPEEGLKFMVYLQKENIIDESGMPKERFSAEFPKEGPSILRIQQVVRGDSAAYFCASSPGGGSPYNEQFFGPGTRLTVL.